This T cell receptor (beta chain) was retrieved from a study of human T cells and chemical hapten exposure. Study in general: Patients, mostly women, had alopecia areata, alopecia totalis or alopecia universalis.

The library tagged each cDNA molecule with unique molecular identifiers. Each CDR3 protein gets one entry after TCRdb re-called the RACE reads with MiXCR. This sample has some 97,000 distinct CDR3 sequences; 25% to 30% occur once, and the top ten carry approximately 10%. This clonotype was picked up a small number of times. Documented time point: patch test 3, about 24 weeks after DPC sensitization. The treatment here: therapeutic diphenylcyclopropenone sensitization with weekly scalp DPC. CDR3 length equals 15 residues. Trimming took off 6 bases at V and 0 bases at J, with 9 bases between the two ends.

The material was whole blood, obtained in connection with sensitization to the hapten diphenylcyclopropenone (DPC). The V and J genes are TRBV12-3 or TRBV12-4 and TRBJ2-6; D is unclear. The sequence derives from a man in his forties with alopecia areata. Some clones in this sample may be carry-over from other donors' samples. This chain's CDR3 is CASSSRSSGANVLTF. CDR3 DNA: TGTGCCAGCAGCTCCCGGTCCTCTGGGGCCAACGTCCTGACTTTC.